The rows below give T cell receptor beta chains drawn from one sample of a study of blood T cell repertoires in COVID-19. Some clones are missing from TCRdb's copy, which holds only in-frame ones; the method was immunoSEQ multiplex PCR. The repertoire includes 70,000 to 85,000 clones, approximately 90% of them detected once, and about 5% sits in the top ten. The sequencing input was peripheral blood. The receptor set was obtained from a woman aged 55-70 years with active COVID-19. Both conserved end residues are part of each CDR3. The D gene is left open where the match is weak. Rows give clone size only sometimes, using once, few, many, or a class for an expanded clone.

j_call d_call v_call clone_size cdr3_nt cdr3_aa
TRBJ1-1 NA TRBV10-3 NA TGTGCCATCAGTGGGGCTCTGAACACTGAAGCTTTCTTT CAISGALNTEAFF
TRBJ2-7 TRBD2 TRBV6-6 once TGTGCCAGCAGTCTAGCGGGAGAGACCTACGAGCAGTACTTC CASSLAGETYEQYF
TRBJ2-1 NA TRBV27 NA TGTGCCAGCAGTCCCCGTATGGGCCTCAAGGATGAGCAGTTCTTC CASSPRMGLKDEQFF
TRBJ1-4 NA TRBV19 once TGTGCCAGTACAGTGCGGGGGAGCGCTGAAAAACTGTTTTTT CASTVRGSAEKLFF
TRBJ2-7 TRBD2 TRBV3-1/TRBV3-2 NA TGTGCCAGCAGCCGGTCAGTCGGGAGGGGCAACGAGCAGTACTTC CASSRSVGRGNEQYF
TRBJ1-2 TRBD1 TRBV5-1 NA TGCGCCAGCAGCTTAGGACAGGGTGGCTACACCTTC CASSLGQGGYTF
TRBJ2-7 NA TRBV5-1 NA TGCGCCAGCAGCTTGGGAGGCAACTCCTACGAGCAGTACTTC CASSLGGNSYEQYF
TRBJ1-2 TRBD1 TRBV6-5 NA TGTGCCAGCAGCGACAGGGGATTCTATGGCTACACCTTC CASSDRGFYGYTF
TRBJ1-1 NA TRBV6-1 NA TGTGCCAGCAGTGAAAGGGGCCTTAACACTGAAGCTTTCTTT CASSERGLNTEAFF
TRBJ1-2 NA TRBV9 NA TGTGCCAGCAGTCCCAACAGGGACCCAGGGGGCTACACCTTC CASSPNRDPGGYTF
TRBJ1-3 NA TRBV4-1 once TGCGCCAGCAGCCAGGGGCAAACAGGGGGAAACACCATATATTTT CASSQGQTGGNTIYF
TRBJ2-5 TRBD2 TRBV10-2 NA TGCGCCAGCAGGAGGCCGTCCCCAGCGGGGTTCCAAGAGACCCAGTACTTC CASRRPSPAGFQETQYF
TRBJ2-2 TRBD1 TRBV18 NA TGTGCCAGCTCACGGGACAGGGGAGCGGTCACCGGGGAGCTGTTTTTT CASSRDRGAVTGELFF
TRBJ2-5 TRBD2 TRBV11-2 NA TGTGCCAGCAGCTTAAGGTTGGCTAGCGGGTCTGAGACCCAGTACTTC CASSLRLASGSETQYF
TRBJ1-2 NA TRBV28 NA TGTGCCAGCAGTTTTCCCCAGGGTTGGACCTATGGCTACACCTTC CASSFPQGWTYGYTF
TRBJ2-1 TRBD2 TRBV28 NA TGTGTCAGCAGCCCTGCCGGGACTAGCGTTGAGCAGTTCTTC CVSSPAGTSVEQFF
TRBJ1-2 NA TRBV25-1 NA TGTGCCAGCAGTGAAATTGGGCCGAGATATGGCTACACCTTC CASSEIGPRYGYTF
TRBJ1-2 TRBD1 TRBV30 NA TGTGCCTGGAGTGTAACAGGGGGCGTCTATGGCTACACCTTC CAWSVTGGVYGYTF
TRBJ2-1 NA TRBV5-1 once TGCGCCAGCAGCTTGAATAGTTACAATGAGCAGTTCTTC CASSLNSYNEQFF
TRBJ1-1 NA TRBV6-1 NA TGTGCCAGCAGTGACGAGGGTCGTTTTAACACTGAAGCTTTCTTT CASSDEGRFNTEAFF
TRBJ2-3 NA TRBV27 NA TGTGCCAGCAGACCAACAGGGCGAGATACGCAGTATTTT CASRPTGRDTQYF
TRBJ1-5 NA TRBV25-1 once TGTGCCAGCAGTGATAGCGGGCTTCTGAAGCCCCAGCATTTT CASSDSGLLKPQHF
TRBJ2-5 NA TRBV28 NA TGTGCCAGCAGTTTATTAGGGGAACCCCAAGAGACCCAGTACTTC CASSLLGEPQETQYF
TRBJ1-2 TRBD1 TRBV2 NA TGTGCCAGCAAAACGGGACAGGGTACAACCTACACCTTC CASKTGQGTTYTF
TRBJ2-6 NA TRBV19 NA TGTGCCAGTAGCTCTCCTACAGGGTCAGGGGCCAACGTCCTGACTTTC CASSSPTGSGANVLTF
TRBJ1-1 NA TRBV3-1/TRBV3-2 NA TGTGCCAGCAGCCATCACCCAGGATTTAACACTGAAGCTTTCTTT CASSHHPGFNTEAFF
TRBJ2-1 TRBD2 TRBV2 NA TGTGCCAGCAGTGAGGGACTATTGGGAGTATTCAATGAGCAGTTCTTC CASSEGLLGVFNEQFF
TRBJ1-5 NA TRBV7-9 NA TGTGCCAGCAACGTGGGACTAGGAGAGCCCCAGCATTTT CASNVGLGEPQHF
TRBJ1-4 TRBD1 TRBV28 NA TGTGCCAGCAGTCCCCAGGGACAGATTTTCGAAAAACTGTTTTTT CASSPQGQIFEKLFF
TRBJ1-1 TRBD1 TRBV6-5 NA TGTGCCAGCAGTTCCGACAGGGGCACTGAAGCTTTCTTT CASSSDRGTEAFF
TRBJ1-4 TRBD1 TRBV10-1 NA TGCGCCAGCAGTGAAGGGACAGCTGAGGAAAAACTGTTTTTT CASSEGTAEEKLFF
TRBJ2-3 TRBD2 TRBV10-3 NA TGTGCCATCAGTGCGGCTAGCGGGGAGACAGATACGCAGTATTTT CAISAASGETDTQYF
TRBJ2-5 NA TRBV12-1 few TGTGCCAGCAGCCCTCGGGGGAGGGAGACCCAGTACTTC CASSPRGRETQYF
TRBJ2-2 NA TRBV5-5 NA TGTGCCAGCAGCCTTAGCGGTGGGGGGACCGGGGAGCTGTTTTTT CASSLSGGGTGELFF
TRBJ2-7 NA TRBV27 NA TGTGCCAGCAGTTCCTTATACGAGCAGTACTTC CASSSLYEQYF
TRBJ2-2 TRBD1 TRBV7-9 NA TGTGCCAGCAGCTTAGGGACAGGGGCCCTCCCCGGGGAGCTGTTTTTT CASSLGTGALPGELFF
TRBJ2-2 NA TRBV19 once TGTGCCAGTAGTATCGGGACAATGACCGGGGAGCTGTTTTTT CASSIGTMTGELFF
TRBJ1-1 TRBD1 TRBV30 NA TGTGCCTGGAGCTCCCCTCAGGACAGGGGAAACACTGAAGCTTTCTTT CAWSSPQDRGNTEAFF
TRBJ1-3 NA TRBV7-8 NA TGTGCCAGCAGCTTAGGTCCTCAGTCCTCTGGAAACACCATATATTTT CASSLGPQSSGNTIYF
TRBJ2-7 NA TRBV11-3 NA TGTGCCAGCAGCTTAGATGGCGGATACGAGCAGTACTTC CASSLDGGYEQYF
TRBJ2-7 TRBD1 TRBV5-4 NA TGTGCCAGCAGCTTCAGAGACAGGGTGCGGGAGCAGTACTTC CASSFRDRVREQYF
TRBJ2-3 TRBD2 TRBV6-4 NA TGTGCCAGCAGTGACGCGGGAGAATCCACAGATACGCAGTATTTT CASSDAGESTDTQYF
TRBJ2-5 NA TRBV9 NA TGTGCCAGCAGCGTGAGGATACAGGGGACCCAGTACTTC CASSVRIQGTQYF
TRBJ2-3 TRBD2 TRBV3-1/TRBV3-2 NA TGTGCCAGCAGCCAAGGGGGGAGGGCCGGTACGCAGTATTTT CASSQGGRAGTQYF
TRBJ2-7 NA TRBV18 NA TGTGCCAGCTCAACTGGGGCCATTTTTTCCGAGCAGTACTTC CASSTGAIFSEQYF
TRBJ2-7 NA TRBV30 NA TGTGCCTGGAGGAGCTCCCCCTCCTACGAGCAGTACTTC CAWRSSPSYEQYF
TRBJ2-7 NA TRBV18 NA TGTGCCAGCTCACCACCCCCGGGACACGCCGGCGAGCAGTACTTC CASSPPPGHAGEQYF
TRBJ1-1 NA TRBV10-3 NA TGTGCCATCAGTGATGGCTCGAGTGCAGGCAAACTTGAAGCTTTCTTT CAISDGSSAGKLEAFF
TRBJ1-1 NA TRBV5-1 NA TGCGCCAGCAGCTTGAGGAGGGGCCAGAACACTGAAGCTTTCTTT CASSLRRGQNTEAFF
TRBJ1-2 NA TRBV7-9 NA TGTGCCAGCAGCAGCGCTAAGGGGGTGAATTATGGCTACACCTTC CASSSAKGVNYGYTF
TRBJ1-1 NA TRBV2 NA TGTGCCAGCAACAGGGATGGGGACACTGAAGCTTTCTTT CASNRDGDTEAFF
TRBJ1-1 NA TRBV2 NA TGTGCCAGCAGTGGCGCGGGGGCTGAAGCTTTCTTT CASSGAGAEAFF
TRBJ2-4 TRBD2 TRBV5-1 NA TGCGCCAGCCGGAAGACAGCGGGACGAGACGGAGTTCAGTACTTC CASRKTAGRDGVQYF
TRBJ2-1 TRBD2 TRBV18 NA TGTGCCAGCTCACCCATAGCGGGAGCTGGTAATGAGCAGTTCTTC CASSPIAGAGNEQFF
TRBJ2-1 NA TRBV9 NA TGTGCCAGCAGCGCCGGGACAAGGAGGTCCAATGAGCAGTTCTTC CASSAGTRRSNEQFF